The 7 T cell receptor beta chains reported below all come from one sample, sequenced in a study of OX40 agonist ivuxolimab in advanced cancers. The protocol was immunoSEQ multiplex PCR, while the TCRdb copy is restricted to in-frame clones and leaves out a portion. The table records roughly 81,000 clones, 85% to 95% of them present only once. The specimen was CD4+ or CD8+ T cells sorted from blood, collected in a trial of the OX40 agonist ivuxolimab. The receptors come from an adult with an advanced solid tumor such as melanoma, head and neck, liver or kidney cancer.

The V call is TRBV4-1, the J call TRBJ1-2; TRBD1 might be the D (5 bases). Deletions cut 5 bases from V and 3 bases from J, with 10 bases between. The CDR3 consists of 13 residues. The V gene's germline CDR1 is MGHRA and CDR2 YSYEKL. Written as DNA, the CDR3 is TGCGCCAGCAGCGGGCAGGGATACTATGGCTACACCTTC. This encodes CASSGQGYYGYTF.

The chain joins TRBV27 to TRBJ1-2; no clear D gene. V lost 6 bases and J lost 0, with 14 bases in between. CDR1 is MNHEY, CDR2 SMNVEV, per germline (reference sequence). There are 15 residues in the CDR3. CDR3 sequence: CASSSGRLANYGYTF. The DNA of the CDR3 is TGTGCCAGCAGCTCAGGCCGGTTAGCTAACTATGGCTACACCTTC.

This clone was picked up one time. The chain carries TRBV28 and TRBJ1-4; D gene unclear. The CDR3 is 12 amino acids. Germline CDR1 and CDR2: MDHEN and SYDVKM. With 4 bases removed from V and 3 bases from J, the gap between germline ends came to 3 bases. Here the CDR3 DNA reads TGTGCCAGCAGTTCTTCTAATGAAAAACTGTTTTTT. This gives the protein CASSSSNEKLFF.

This chain joins TRBV4-3 and TRBJ2-7, with 8 bases matching TRBD2. Germline V CDR1 and CDR2: LGHNA, YSLEER. Trimming took 3 bases from V and 1 from J; bases not matched to a gene: 5. This CDR3 region has 15 residues. The CDR3 protein is CASSQGASGSYEQYF. Here the CDR3 DNA reads TGCGCCAGCAGCCAGGGGGCTAGCGGGTCCTACGAGCAGTACTTC.

The J gene is TRBJ2-1, the V gene TRBV30; TRBD1 agrees at 9 bases. Germline loops: CDR1 GTSNPN, CDR2 SVGIG (reference sequence). V shed 2 bases and J 2 bases; nucleotides not matched to a gene: 4. The CDR3 consists of 15 residues. For the CDR3, the DNA is TGTGCCTGGAGTATTGGGACAGGGACCTACAATGAGCAGTTCTTC. This translates into CAWSIGTGTYNEQFF.

This chain uses TRBV19 with TRBJ1-2, with D unresolved. Germline loops: CDR1 LNHDA, CDR2 SQIVND (reference sequence). Trimming left V 5 bases short and J 4 bases short, with 23 bases between. The length of the CDR3 is 17 residues. CDR3 loop: CASSASHGGVSVYGYTF. CDR3 DNA: TGTGCCAGTAGTGCATCCCATGGTGGGGTTTCTGTCTATGGCTACACCTTC.

V is TRBV7-9 and J is TRBJ1-4; no clear D gene. The CDR3 length is 14 residues. V lost 5 bases to trimming and J lost 8 bases, with 15 bases between them. The germline gives CDR1 SEHNR, CDR2 FQNEAQ (reference sequence). CDR3 amino acids: CASSPGLTKEKLFF. The CDR3 region has the DNA TGTGCCAGCAGCCCGGGCTTAACGAAGGAAAAACTGTTTTTT.